The 26 T cell receptor beta chains listed next were all sequenced from one sample in a study of Graves' ophthalmopathy and Graves' hyperthyroidism. RNA transcripts were the template, and TCR beta CDR3 regions were amplified from them. First-round RT-PCR employed HTBI primers, with a second-round multiplex PCR after it. Each CDR3 protein is one row after TCRdb ran MiXCR on the multiplex PCR reads. The sample records about 410,000 distinct CDR3 sequences, around 20% being singletons. The sample comprised peripheral blood. The receptors originated from a woman between 18 and 29 years old with Graves' ophthalmopathy.

In its sample, this clonotype was seen many times. V gene TRBV6-5 combines with J gene TRBJ2-7; 8 bases fit TRBD1. CDR1 and CDR2 from the germline V gene are MNHEY and SVGAGI. The CDR3 contains 14 residues. With 5 bases clipped from V and 6 bases from J, the junction kept 9 bases outside the gene matches. Here the CDR3 DNA reads TGTGCCAGCAGTCCGGGGGACAGGCGATCCGAGCAGTACTTC. Translated, it gives CASSPGDRRSEQYF.

The rearrangement uses TRBV6-9 and TRBJ2-5; D may be TRBD1 or TRBD2 (5 bases each). V dropped 6 bases and J dropped 2 bases, with 19 bases sitting between them. Germline V gene lookup returns CDR1 MNHGY and CDR2 SVAAGI. The CDR3 runs to 16 residues. The DNA of the CDR3 is TGTGCCAGCAGCCACGAGGGACCTTCAGGGCAAGAGACCCAGTACTTC. Amino acid sequence: CASSHEGPSGQETQYF.

This clonotype showed up many times. The chain recombines TRBV28 with TRBJ1-5; 9 nucleotides agree with TRBD1. With V trimmed by 11 bases and J by 4 bases, 6 bases remained unmatched. CDR1 and CDR2 (germline): MDHEN, SYDVKM. The CDR3 runs to 13 residues. For the CDR3, the DNA is TGTGCCGGGTCCGGGACAGGGAATCAGCCCCAGCATTTT. This sequence encodes CAGSGTGNQPQHF.

This clonotype occurred many times. V is TRBV20-1 and J is TRBJ2-7, with D unresolved. The CDR3 spans 11 residues. The V and J ends lost 6 bases and 6 bases respectively, with 12 bases between them. Germline V gene lookup returns CDR1 DFQATT and CDR2 SNEGSKA (reference sequence). CDR3 in amino acids: CSAEKWREQYF. CDR3 nucleotides: TGCAGTGCCGAGAAGTGGCGCGAGCAGTACTTC.

This sequence joins TRBV6-1 and TRBJ1-6; the match to TRBD1 covers 10 bases. CDR3 length: 14 residues. The V gene's germline CDR1 is MNHNS and CDR2 SASEGT. Trimming took 4 bases from V and 8 from J; bases not matched to a gene: 2. The CDR3 DNA reads TGTGCCAGCAGTGGGGGACAGGGGCATTCACCCCTCCACTTT. This codes for CASSGGQGHSPLHF.

The chain has TRBV12-3 or TRBV12-4 and TRBJ1-1, with unresolved D. The CDR3 is 14 amino acids. With 4 bases removed from V and 0 bases from J, the gap between germline ends came to 9 bases. CDR3 coding DNA: TGTGCCAGCAGTTGGGTGCCGATGAACACTGAAGCTTTCTTT. Translating it yields CASSWVPMNTEAFF.

There are many counts of this clonotype. The chain recombines TRBV7-2 with TRBJ1-1, with TRBD1 matching over 10 bases. V lost 5 bases and J lost 2; bases outside the gene matches: 5. Germline CDR1 SGHTA, CDR2 FQGNSA. This CDR3 contains 15 residues. The CDR3 protein is CASSPTGGPNTEAFF. In DNA form, the CDR3 reads TGTGCCAGCAGCCCGACAGGGGGCCCTAACACTGAAGCTTTCTTT. The complete variable domain, with remaining parts taken from reference TRBV7-2 and TRBJ1-1, reads GAGVSQSPSNKVTEKGKDVELRCDPISGHTALYWYRQSLGQGLEFLIYFQGNSAPDKSGLPSDRFSAERTGGSVSTLTIQRTQQEDSAVYLCASSPTGGPNTEAFFGQGTRLTVV.

The chain links TRBV6-2 or TRBV6-3 to TRBJ1-1; the D is unclear. The CDR3 is 15 amino acids. Germline V gene data show CDR1 as MNHEY and CDR2 as SVGEGT. Trimming shortened V by 5 bases and J by 0 bases, and 13 bases separated the two germline ends. This CDR3 is CASSPDEALNTEAFF. CDR3 sequence (DNA): TGTGCCAGCAGTCCCGACGAAGCCTTGAACACTGAAGCTTTCTTT.

The sample holds many counts of this clonotype. The rearrangement uses TRBV5-4 and TRBJ1-1; D is uncertain. From germline, CDR1 is SGHNT and CDR2 YYREEE (reference sequence). This CDR3 contains 12 residues. V was shortened by 7 bases and J by 0 bases, with 7 bases between the two germline ends. As DNA, the CDR3 is TGTGCCAGCGGCACCATGAACACTGAAGCTTTCTTT. This gives the protein CASGTMNTEAFF.

This sequence joins TRBV7-8 and TRBJ2-7; a possible D gene is TRBD2 (5 bases). This CDR3 region has 15 residues. CDR1 is SGHVS and CDR2 is FQNEAQ in the germline V gene. Trimming took off 4 bases at V and 3 bases at J, with 16 bases between the two ends. For the CDR3, the DNA is TGTGCCAGCAGCTCCGGGCAGTTTCGGGGCTACGAGCAGTACTTC. Translation: CASSSGQFRGYEQYF.

This clonotype was seen many times. This chain connects TRBV9 to TRBJ1-6; D perhaps matches TRBD1 (5 bases). Trimming took 0 bases from V and 7 from J, leaving 11 bases between them. The CDR3 is 15 residues long. Germline V gene data show CDR1 as SGDLS and CDR2 as YYNGEE. CDR3 sequence reads: CASSVVAGSNSPLHF. The CDR3 region has the DNA TGTGCCAGCAGCGTAGTGGCAGGGAGCAATTCACCCCTCCACTTT.

This clonotype was found many times. This chain uses TRBV24-1 with TRBJ1-5; no clear D gene. V was pared by 2 bases and J by 0 bases, with 4 bases between. This CDR3 has 14 residues. The germline gives CDR1 KGHDR, CDR2 SFDVKD. CDR3 loop: CATSDSDSNQPQHF. The CDR3 nucleotides are TGTGCCACCAGTGATTCCGATAGCAATCAGCCCCAGCATTTT.

This clonotype showed up many times. The rearrangement links TRBV29-1 to TRBJ2-7; 14 bases agree with TRBD2. This CDR3 comprises 15 residues. Germline trimming cut 3 bases from V and 2 bases from J; bases unmatched to any gene: 3. Germline CDR1 reads SQVTM; CDR2 reads ANQGSEA. In DNA form, the CDR3 reads TGCAGCGTTGAGGAGACTAGCGGGAGGGCCTACGAGCAGTACTTC. It codes for CSVEETSGRAYEQYF.

This clonotype appeared many times. In DNA, the CDR3 is TGTGCCAGTAGTATAGGACTTGGGCGAAATCAGCCCCAGCATTTT. Encoded protein: CASSIGLGRNQPQHF. The chain employs TRBV19 and TRBJ1-5, with D uncertain. Germline CDR1 LNHDA, CDR2 SQIVND (reference sequence). CDR3 length: 15 residues. The V gene lost 1 base and the J gene lost 4 bases, with 11 bases spanning the gap.

This clonotype was counted ten times or more. V gene TRBV19 combines with J gene TRBJ1-1; D ambiguous. Trimming took 6 bases from V and 8 from J, leaving 25 bases between them. The CDR3 consists of 16 residues. Looked up from germline, CDR1 is LNHDA and CDR2 is SQIVND (reference sequence). The CDR3 reads CASRFVGASRGPEAFF. The DNA for the CDR3 is TGTGCCAGTAGGTTTGTCGGAGCTTCAAGAGGCCCCGAAGCTTTCTTT.

This clonotype was counted at least ten times. The chain carries TRBV7-2 and TRBJ1-1; D uncertain. V dropped 5 bases and J dropped 7 bases, with 14 bases sitting between them. Germline-derived CDR1 and CDR2 are SGHTA and FQGNSA. The CDR3 has 13 residues. CDR3 residues: CASSPDLRSEAFF. CDR3 bases: TGTGCCAGCAGCCCCGATCTCCGGAGTGAAGCTTTCTTT.

In this sample, this clonotype turned up many times. The chain links TRBV28 to TRBJ2-5, with 9 bases aligning to TRBD2. The CDR3 is 14 amino acids. J was trimmed by 5 bases and V by 4 bases; bases with no gene match: 5. The germline gives CDR1 MDHEN, CDR2 SYDVKM. The DNA for the CDR3 is TGTGCCAGCAGTTCTAGCGGGAATTGGGAGACCCAGTACTTC. Residues: CASSSSGNWETQYF.

This clonotype was detected many times. The chain recombines TRBV20-1 with TRBJ2-5, with 11 bases identical to TRBD2. The germline CDR1 and CDR2 sequences are DFQATT and SNEGSKA (reference sequence). The CDR3 runs to 14 residues. J gave up 3 bases and V 1 base, and 1 base lay outside the gene matches. The DNA for the CDR3 is TGCAGTGCTAGAGTGACTAGCGGGAAAGAGACCCAGTACTTC. This sequence encodes CSARVTSGKETQYF.

The rearrangement links TRBV30 to TRBJ1-1, with D perhaps TRBD1 (6 bases). V shed 2 bases and J shed 4 bases, with 14 bases lying between them. Germline V gives CDR1 GTSNPN, CDR2 SVGIG (reference sequence). CDR3 length equals 14 residues. CDR3 sequence reads: CAWSRDNIITEAFF. The DNA of the CDR3 is TGTGCCTGGAGTCGGGACAATATCATCACTGAAGCTTTCTTT.

This clonotype was observed many times. This chain joins TRBV3-1 and TRBJ2-5; a weak D match, TRBD1 (6 bases). From germline, CDR1 is LGHDT and CDR2 YNNKEL (reference sequence). Trimming stripped 4 bases from V and 3 bases from J, with 12 bases between. This CDR3 comprises 14 residues. CDR3 coding DNA: TGTGCCAGCAGCCGCAGGGGCGAAAAAGAGACCCAGTACTTC. Encoded protein: CASSRRGEKETQYF.

This clonotype was seen many times. This chain uses TRBV6-1 with TRBJ2-2; 10 nucleotides agree with TRBD2. J was trimmed by 1 base and V by 8 bases; bases with no gene match: 7. The CDR3 extends over 16 amino acids. The V gene's germline CDR1 is MNHNS and CDR2 SASEGT. The CDR3 DNA reads TGTGCCAGCGGATTAGCGGGGGGCCGGAACACCGGGGAGCTGTTTTTT. The encoded protein is CASGLAGGRNTGELFF.

This clonotype came up many times. The J gene is TRBJ2-7, the V gene TRBV28, with 8 nucleotides matching TRBD1. The CDR3 spans 16 residues. The junction had 15 bases not matched to a gene; V was cut back by 6 bases and J by 5 bases. In germline, CDR1 is MDHEN, CDR2 SYDVKM. CDR3 loop: CASSPTPDRVRNEQYF. For the CDR3, the DNA is TGTGCCAGCAGCCCCACACCGGACAGGGTCAGGAACGAGCAGTACTTC. The complete variable domain, with remaining parts taken from reference TRBV28 and TRBJ2-7, reads DVKVTQSSRYLVKRTGEKVFLECVQDMDHENMFWYRQDPGLGLRLIYFSYDVKMKEKGDIPEGYSVSREKKERFSLILESASTNQTSMYLCASSPTPDRVRNEQYFGPGTRLTVT.

This clonotype was recorded at least ten times. The J gene is TRBJ1-5, the V gene TRBV28; D perhaps matches TRBD1 (5 bases). Deletions cut 5 bases from V and 3 bases from J, with 14 bases between. The germline CDR1 and CDR2 sequences are MDHEN and SYDVKM. The CDR3 contains 15 residues. CDR3: CASSLGPFSNQPQHF. CDR3 coding DNA: TGTGCCAGCAGTCTGGGACCCTTTTCCAATCAGCCCCAGCATTTT.

The CDR3 protein is CASTPGLAGWGNTGELFF. The CDR3 coding sequence is TGTGCCAGCACTCCGGGACTAGCGGGATGGGGAAACACCGGGGAGCTGTTTTTT. This chain connects TRBV6-2 or TRBV6-3 to TRBJ2-2; 13 bases fit TRBD2. Germline CDR1 MNHEY, CDR2 SVGEGT. This CDR3 has 18 amino acids. V trimming: 7 bases; J trimming: 2 bases; junction bases outside the gene matches: 10.

This clonotype was counted ten times or more. This rearrangement joins TRBV24-1 to TRBJ2-7, with D tentatively TRBD1 (5 bases). Germline V lookup: CDR1 KGHDR, CDR2 SFDVKD. The CDR3 has 13 residues. The V end lost 5 bases, the J end lost 5 bases, and 12 bases lay between the germline ends. The CDR3 is CATSGGGPNEQYF. The DNA for the CDR3 is TGTGCCACCAGTGGGGGCGGCCCCAACGAGCAGTACTTC.

This clonotype was seen repeatedly, ten times or more. V is TRBV5-1 and J is TRBJ2-7; 10 bases align to TRBD1. The trim removed 3 bases at V and 3 bases at J, leaving 6 bases unmatched. The CDR3 is 15 residues long. Germline CDR1 reads SGHRS; CDR2 reads YFSETQ. The CDR3 coding sequence is TGCGCCAGCAGCTCAAACCGGGACAGGGGCTACGAGCAGTACTTC. It encodes CASSSNRDRGYEQYF. Full variable domain (outside the CDR3, taken from reference TRBV5-1 and TRBJ2-7): KAGVTQTPRYLIKTRGQQVTLSCSPISGHRSVSWYQQTPGQGLQFLFEYFSETQRNKGNFPGRFSGRQFSNSRSEMNVSTLELGDSALYLCASSSNRDRGYEQYFGPGTRLTVT.